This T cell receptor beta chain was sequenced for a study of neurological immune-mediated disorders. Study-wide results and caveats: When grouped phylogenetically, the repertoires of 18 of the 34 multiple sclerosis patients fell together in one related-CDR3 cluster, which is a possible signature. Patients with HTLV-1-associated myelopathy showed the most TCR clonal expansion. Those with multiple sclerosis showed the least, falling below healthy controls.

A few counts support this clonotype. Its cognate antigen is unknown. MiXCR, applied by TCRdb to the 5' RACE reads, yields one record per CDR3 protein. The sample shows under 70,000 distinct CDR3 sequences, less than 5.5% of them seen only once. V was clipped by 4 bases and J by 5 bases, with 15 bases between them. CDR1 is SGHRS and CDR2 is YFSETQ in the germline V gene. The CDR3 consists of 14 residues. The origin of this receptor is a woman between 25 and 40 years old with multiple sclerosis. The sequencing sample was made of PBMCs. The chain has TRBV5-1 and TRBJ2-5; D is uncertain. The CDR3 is CASSPTTLQETQYF. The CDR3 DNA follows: TGCGCCAGCAGCCCTACGACGTTACAGGAGACCCAGTACTTC.